Presented here are 25 T cell receptor beta chains from one specimen sequenced in a study of T cell responses to AZD1222 COVID-19 vaccine. Produced via immunoSEQ multiplex PCR; TCRdb's table is partial and in-frame only. The data contain approximately 75,000 clones, about nine tenths of them singletons. This specimen was peripheral blood, taken 28 days after the second AZD1222 dose. These receptors were collected from an adult who received the AZD1222 COVID-19 vaccine.

The table lists this clone with a few counts. Other DNA sequences in the same sample also yield this CDR3. J is TRBJ2-7 and V is TRBV2; D possibly corresponds to TRBD2 (6 bases). The CDR3 has 14 residues. Per the germline V gene, CDR1 is SNHLY and CDR2 is FYNNEI. Trimming pared 4 bases from V and 0 bases from J, leaving 10 bases between. CDR3 protein: CASSVRGSSYEQYF. DNA for the CDR3: TGTGCCAGCAGTGTTCGGGGGAGCTCCTACGAGCAGTACTTC.

The J gene is TRBJ2-7, the V gene TRBV6-5, with 9 bases matching TRBD2. Germline CDR1 and CDR2: MNHEY and SVGAGI. This CDR3 comprises 15 residues. V trimming: 7 bases; J trimming: 4 bases; junction bases outside the gene matches: 11. Here the CDR3 reads CASTGQTSGRYEQYF. CDR3 DNA sequence: TGTGCCAGCACGGGTCAGACTAGCGGAAGATACGAGCAGTACTTC.

This chain connects TRBV4-3 to TRBJ2-1; perhaps TRBD2 as D (7 bases). V gave up 0 bases and J gave up 9 bases, with 12 bases separating them. The CDR3 runs to 14 residues. The V gene's germline CDR1 is LGHNA and CDR2 YSLEER. CDR3 protein: CASSQERGEGEQFF. CDR3 nucleotide sequence: TGCGCCAGCAGCCAAGAGAGGGGGGAGGGTGAGCAGTTCTTC.

V is TRBV6-2 or TRBV6-3 and J is TRBJ1-4; D uncertain. This CDR3 is built from 15 residues. The germline V gene encodes CDR1 MNHEY and CDR2 SVGEGT. V was cut by 0 bases and J by 3 bases, with 8 bases left in between. CDR3 protein: CASSYSGRANEKLFF. CDR3 nucleotides: TGTGCCAGCAGTTACTCAGGACGGGCTAATGAAAAACTGTTTTTT.

The V and J genes are TRBV3-1 (or the pseudogene TRBV3-2) and TRBJ1-1, with 7 nucleotides matching TRBD1. After removal of 0 bases from V and 1 base from J, the junction contained 14 bases not matched to a gene. The germline CDR1 and CDR2 sequences are LGHDT and YNNKEL (reference sequence). This CDR3 comprises 19 residues. The DNA of the CDR3 is TGTGCCAGCAGCCAAGAAGGTCACCCCGAGTACAGGGGGAACACTGAAGCTTTCTTT. Protein: CASSQEGHPEYRGNTEAFF.

The chain joins TRBV7-8 to TRBJ1-1; D may be TRBD1 (5 bases). This CDR3 contains 14 residues. The V gene lost 3 bases and the J gene lost 4 bases, with 12 bases spanning the gap. CDR1 is SGHVS and CDR2 is FQNEAQ in the germline V gene. The CDR3 spells CASSLQGRATEAFF. CDR3 DNA sequence: TGTGCCAGCAGCTTGCAGGGAAGGGCCACTGAAGCTTTCTTT.

CDR3 protein: CASGREKLFF. CDR3 nucleotides: TGTGCCAGCGGGCGCGAAAAACTGTTTTTT. J is TRBJ1-4 and V is TRBV28; no definite D call. This CDR3 region has 10 residues. Germline V lookup: CDR1 MDHEN, CDR2 SYDVKM. V was cut by 8 bases and J by 8 bases, with 6 bases left in between. Complete variable domain (other parts from reference TRBV28 and TRBJ1-4): DVKVTQSSRYLVKRTGEKVFLECVQDMDHENMFWYRQDPGLGLRLIYFSYDVKMKEKGDIPEGYSVSREKKERFSLILESASTNQTSMYLCASGREKLFFGSGTQLSVL.

The chain is built from TRBV19 and TRBJ1-6, with D unresolved. Trimming took 0 bases from V and 7 from J, leaving 10 bases between them. CDR1 and CDR2 (germline): LNHDA, SQIVND (reference sequence). The CDR3 loop spans 15 amino acids. CDR3 nucleotide sequence: TGTGCCAGTAGTATAGACGGCAGGAGGAATTCACCCCTCCACTTT. Amino acids: CASSIDGRRNSPLHF.

This clone was seen just once. This rearrangement joins TRBV5-4 to TRBJ1-1; the D gene is possibly TRBD1 (5 bases). Trimming removed 4 bases at V and 0 bases at J, with 16 bases between. The CDR3 covers 16 residues. The V gene's germline CDR1 is SGHNT and CDR2 YYREEE (reference sequence). The CDR3 spells CASSSGGGFMNTEAFF. CDR3 sequence (DNA): TGTGCCAGCAGCAGCGGGGGGGGATTCATGAACACTGAAGCTTTCTTT. Full variable domain (remainder filled in from reference TRBV5-4 and TRBJ1-1): ETGVTQSPTHLIKTRGQQVTLRCSSQSGHNTVSWYQQALGQGPQFIFQYYREEENGRGNFPPRFSGLQFPNYSSELNVNALELDDSALYLCASSSGGGFMNTEAFFGQGTRLTVV.

This clone has only one observation. This chain links TRBV5-1 with TRBJ2-7, with 7 nucleotides matching TRBD1. This CDR3 is built from 16 residues. With V trimmed by 2 bases and J by 2 bases, 10 bases remained unmatched. Germline V lookup: CDR1 SGHRS, CDR2 YFSETQ. CDR3 sequence reads: CASSFSSGTATYEQYF. For the CDR3, the DNA is TGCGCCAGCAGCTTCTCCTCCGGGACAGCGACCTACGAGCAGTACTTC.

The genes are TRBV3-1 (or the pseudogene TRBV3-2) and TRBJ2-7; a weak D match, TRBD2 (6 bases). Looked up from germline, CDR1 is LGHDT and CDR2 is YNNKEL (reference sequence). This CDR3 contains 12 residues. With 3 bases removed from V and 6 bases from J, the gap between germline ends came to 9 bases. The CDR3 region is CASSHGGVEQYF. In DNA form, the CDR3 reads TGTGCCAGCAGCCATGGAGGGGTCGAGCAGTACTTC.

This clone was seen only a few times. CDR3: CASSYAGQGYQPQHF. CDR3 coding DNA: TGTGCCAGCAGTTACGCAGGACAGGGCTATCAGCCCCAGCATTTT. The chain is built from TRBV6-2 or TRBV6-3 and TRBJ1-5; TRBD1 matches at 8 bases. CDR1 is MNHEY, CDR2 SVGEGT, per germline. The CDR3 has 15 residues. V lost 2 bases, J lost 5 bases, and 5 bases stayed unmatched.

The V and J genes are TRBV12-3 or TRBV12-4 and TRBJ1-2; D is perhaps TRBD1 (6 bases). This CDR3 has 13 amino acids. Deletions cut 6 bases from V and 2 bases from J, with 10 bases between. DNA of the CDR3: TGTGCCAGCAGCCCGGACAGAAACTATGGCTACACCTTC. This sequence encodes CASSPDRNYGYTF.

The rearrangement links TRBV7-2 to TRBJ2-1; no firm D call. CDR1 SGHTA and CDR2 FQGNSA come from the germline V gene. V lost 2 bases and J lost 0, with 8 bases in between. This CDR3 is 15 amino acids long. CDR3 in amino acids: CASSLTSSSYNEQFF. The CDR3 DNA reads TGTGCCAGCAGCTTAACCTCTTCCTCCTACAATGAGCAGTTCTTC.

This chain uses TRBV24-1 with TRBJ2-3; weak D call: TRBD1 (7 bases). Trimming cost V 4 bases and J 1 base, with 17 bases left between them. The V gene's germline CDR1 is KGHDR and CDR2 SFDVKD. This CDR3 has 17 residues. The DNA of the CDR3 is TGTGCCACCAGTGACCCAGGGGGGCCGGGGGGCACAGATACGCAGTATTTT. Protein product: CATSDPGGPGGTDTQYF.

The chain is built from TRBV2 and TRBJ2-3; 15 bases map to TRBD2. V was clipped by 5 bases and J by 2 bases; unmatched bases: 8. The CDR3 is made up of 18 amino acids. Germline lookup yields CDR1 SNHLY and CDR2 FYNNEI. This CDR3 is CASSRGTSGGPTTDTQYF. The CDR3 coding sequence is TGTGCCAGCAGTCGTGGGACTAGCGGGGGGCCCACCACAGATACGCAGTATTTT.

The chain recombines TRBV5-1 with TRBJ1-6, with D hard to call. Trimming removed 0 bases from V and 0 bases from J, with 10 bases in between. This CDR3 comprises 17 residues. The germline V gene has CDR1 SGHRS and CDR2 YFSETQ. CDR3 loop: CASSLVSVSSYNSPLHF. In DNA, the CDR3 is TGCGCCAGCAGCTTGGTGAGCGTGAGCTCCTATAATTCACCCCTCCACTTT.

This chain uses TRBV27 with TRBJ2-7, with 7 nucleotides matching TRBD1. The V and J ends lost 5 bases and 0 bases, in that order; junction bases with no gene match: 10. The length of the CDR3 is 16 residues. The V gene's germline CDR1 is MNHEY and CDR2 SMNVEV (reference sequence). This chain's CDR3 is CASSRSGTASSYEQYF. CDR3 bases: TGTGCCAGCAGTAGGAGTGGGACAGCGAGCTCCTACGAGCAGTACTTC.

The CDR3 nucleotides are TGTGCCAGCAGCCAAGTTGAGGAACAGGGACACTATGGCTACACCTTC. Protein: CASSQVEEQGHYGYTF. V usage is TRBV4-2 and J usage is TRBJ1-2; D is possibly TRBD1 (6 bases). This CDR3 has 16 residues. Germline values: CDR1 LGHNA, CDR2 YNFKEQ. V was trimmed by 1 base and J by 3 bases, leaving 15 bases between them.

The rearrangement links TRBV28 to TRBJ1-4; TRBD1 might be the D (5 bases). Deletions cut 6 bases from V and 3 bases from J, with 11 bases between. Germline lookup yields CDR1 MDHEN and CDR2 SYDVKM. The CDR3 is 14 residues long. CDR3 nucleotides: TGTGCCAGCAGCGAGGGGAGAGCTAATGAAAAACTGTTTTTT. It translates to CASSEGRANEKLFF.

This clone was detected once. The chain employs TRBV5-1 and TRBJ1-2, with 8 nucleotides matching TRBD1. V trimming: 4 bases; J trimming: 5 bases; junction bases outside the gene matches: 7. The CDR3 length is 14 residues. Germline V CDR1 and CDR2: SGHRS, YFSETQ. The CDR3 bases are TGCGCCAGCAGCCCGGCAGGGGGCCGTTATGGCTACACCTTC. Translated: CASSPAGGRYGYTF.

CDR3 nucleotide sequence: TGTGCCAGCAGCTTGGAGGTTACTGAAAAACTGTTTTTT. Protein product: CASSLEVTEKLFF. The J gene is TRBJ1-4, the V gene TRBV5-4; D gene uncertain. The CDR3 is 13 residues long. Per the germline V gene, CDR1 is SGHNT and CDR2 is YYREEE (reference sequence). The V end was cut by 0 bases, the J end by 7 bases, with 7 bases between.

This clone was seen only a few times. The CDR3 loop reads CASSRTPNTEAFF. The CDR3 DNA reads as TGTGCCAGCAGCAGGACCCCTAACACTGAAGCTTTCTTT. The V gene is TRBV7-8, the J gene TRBJ1-1; D gene unclear. The CDR3 is 13 amino acids. Trimming left V 5 bases short and J 2 bases short, with 9 bases between. Germline V gives CDR1 SGHVS, CDR2 FQNEAQ.

The V and J genes are TRBV5-4 and TRBJ1-2; 12 bases agree with TRBD1. V shed 4 bases and J 6 bases; nucleotides not matched to a gene: 10. The CDR3 covers 16 residues. Germline CDR1 SGHNT, CDR2 YYREEE (reference sequence). Here the CDR3 reads CASSAMGQGARDGYTF. CDR3 bases: TGTGCCAGCAGCGCTATGGGACAGGGGGCGAGAGATGGCTACACCTTC.

The chain is built from TRBV2 and TRBJ1-3; D not certain. Germline loops: CDR1 SNHLY, CDR2 FYNNEI. The ends were cut back, 4 bases at V and 0 bases at J, with 4 bases in the middle. This CDR3 is built from 13 residues. CDR3 protein: CASSVGSGNTIYF. Written as DNA, the CDR3 is TGTGCCAGCAGTGTGGGCTCTGGAAACACCATATATTTT.